Each of the 32 T cell receptor beta chains below was sequenced from the same sample in a study of regulatory T cells in long-lasting Graves disease. As to time point: newly diagnosed GD, antithyroid drugs for less than 3 months. There was RNA extracted from PBMCs, and the TCR library was made from it. iRepertoire HTBI primers and Arm-PCR of CDR3 regions built TCR beta libraries. MiXCR was run by TCRdb on the multiplex PCR reads, yielding one entry per CDR3 protein. Among approximately 300,000 distinct CDR3 sequences, 15% to 20% were seen once, and the ten largest hold about two fifths. The sequences come from peripheral blood mononuclear cells (PBMCs), collected at new diagnosis, from a patient treated with antithyroid drugs. Every receptor here comes from a female donor with Graves disease.

This clonotype has at least ten counts. The V call is TRBV2, the J call TRBJ1-3, with 9 bases fitting TRBD1. Germline V gene sequence: CDR1 SNHLY, CDR2 FYNNEI. V was clipped by 6 bases and J by 0 bases; unmatched bases: 3. This CDR3 is built from 15 residues. CDR3 nucleotides: TGTGCCAGCAGGGGGACAGGGTCCTCTGGAAACACCATATATTTT. This translates into CASRGTGSSGNTIYF.

The chain joins TRBV4-1 to TRBJ2-7, with 12 bases matching TRBD2. The V gene end was trimmed by 3 bases and the J gene end by 3 bases; junction bases not matched to a gene: 6. Germline CDR1 and CDR2: MGHRA and YSYEKL. There are 16 residues in the CDR3. DNA of the CDR3: TGCGCCAGCAGCCAGGGCGGACTAGCGGGAATCTACGAGCAGTACTTC. Translating it yields CASSQGGLAGIYEQYF.

The chain employs TRBV6-1 and TRBJ2-7, with 7 bases matching TRBD1. The CDR3 loop spans 14 amino acids. With 6 bases clipped from V and 4 bases from J, the junction kept 9 bases outside the gene matches. Per germline, CDR1 MNHNS and CDR2 SASEGT. The CDR3 bases are TGTGCCAGCAGCCAGGACAGGATGAAGTACGAGCAGTACTTC. This sequence encodes CASSQDRMKYEQYF.

The gene calls are TRBV19 and TRBJ2-4; TRBD2 might be the D (6 bases). This CDR3 comprises 15 residues. Germline V gene sequence: CDR1 LNHDA, CDR2 SQIVND (reference sequence). V was cut by 3 bases and J by 0 bases, with 9 bases left in between. The CDR3 nucleotides are TGTGCCAGTAGTATGGGGGGACTAGCCAAAAACATTCAGTACTTC. Translation: CASSMGGLAKNIQYF.

The gene calls are TRBV28 and TRBJ2-1; D is possibly TRBD1 (5 bases). The J call may be wrong; the DNA end is better matched by TRBJ2-5. The germline V gene has CDR1 MDHEN and CDR2 SYDVKM. The CDR3 is made up of 14 amino acids. For the CDR3, the DNA is TGTGCCAGCAGTGGGGCCGGGCAGCAAGAGACCCAGTACTTC. As protein: CASSGAGQQETQYF.

This clonotype was picked up a small number of times. A read error may produce the germline difference seen at one junction end. The V gene is TRBV7-8, the J gene TRBJ2-5; 9 nucleotides match TRBD2. The CDR3 runs to 19 residues. Germline V gene sequence: CDR1 SGHVS, CDR2 FQNEAQ. The CDR3 here is CAGSQALAGLLTQKETQYF. As DNA, the CDR3 is TGTGCCGGCAGCCAGGCCCTAGCGGGACTCTTGACGCAGAAAGAGACCCAGTACTTC.

About this clonotype itself: A much larger clone differs by one base, so this may be a read error. The CDR3 loop reads CSASGLAGGFQETQYF. The CDR3 DNA is TGCAGTGCTAGTGGGCTAGCGGGAGGGTTTCAAGAGACCCAGTACTTC. The V gene is TRBV20-1, the J gene TRBJ2-1; 12 nucleotides match TRBD2. The J call may be wrong; the DNA end is better matched by TRBJ2-5. The CDR3 totals 16 residues. The germline CDR1 and CDR2 sequences are DFQATT and SNEGSKA (reference sequence).

The rearrangement uses TRBV20-1 and TRBJ2-7, with D perhaps matching TRBD2 (5 bases). Trimming cost V 4 bases and J 2 bases, with 18 bases left between them. This CDR3 contains 15 residues. Germline CDR1 DFQATT, CDR2 SNEGSKA (reference sequence). The chain's CDR3 is CSATPRLGKAYEQYF. CDR3 coding DNA: TGCAGTGCTACTCCCCGACTCGGGAAGGCCTACGAGCAGTACTTC.

The genes are TRBV5-4 and TRBJ1-1, with D unclear. The length of the CDR3 is 13 residues. CDR1 is SGHNT, CDR2 YYREEE, per germline (reference sequence). V was pared by 5 bases and J by 0 bases, with 8 bases between. The CDR3 bases are TGTGCCAGCAGTGGGTCACTGAACACTGAAGCTTTCTTT. It yields the protein CASSGSLNTEAFF. Complete variable domain (other parts from reference TRBV5-4 and TRBJ1-1): ETGVTQSPTHLIKTRGQQVTLRCSSQSGHNTVSWYQQALGQGPQFIFQYYREEENGRGNFPPRFSGLQFPNYSSELNVNALELDDSALYLCASSGSLNTEAFFGQGTRLTVV.

In its sample, this clonotype was seen many times. The chain recombines TRBV2 with TRBJ2-3; D is ambiguous. Trimming took off 6 bases at V and 0 bases at J, with 10 bases between the two ends. This CDR3 contains 14 residues. Germline V gene sequence: CDR1 SNHLY, CDR2 FYNNEI. The CDR3 spells CASSDISSTDTQYF. The CDR3 DNA reads as TGTGCCAGCAGCGACATCTCTAGCACAGATACGCAGTATTTT.

The chain carries TRBV5-4 and TRBJ1-2; a weak D match, TRBD1 (6 bases). This CDR3 has 15 amino acids. V lost 4 bases and J 5 bases, leaving 18 bases between the germline ends. Germline V gene sequence: CDR1 SGHNT, CDR2 YYREEE (reference sequence). The CDR3 region is CASSTGQLKSYGYTF. The CDR3 coding sequence is TGTGCCAGCAGCACCGGACAGCTAAAATCATATGGCTACACCTTC.

In its sample, this clonotype was seen many times. The rearrangement links TRBV11-1 to TRBJ2-7; no clear D gene. Germline values: CDR1 SGHAT, CDR2 FQDESV (reference sequence). The CDR3 totals 13 residues. V was cut by 1 base and J by 5 bases, with 9 bases left in between. The CDR3 sequence is CASSLEPKDEQYF. CDR3 coding DNA: TGTGCCAGCAGCTTAGAGCCAAAAGACGAGCAGTACTTC.

This clonotype was detected ten times or more. The V gene is TRBV12-3 or TRBV12-4, the J gene TRBJ2-5; D remains ambiguous. V was pared by 5 bases and J by 4 bases, with 20 bases between. CDR3 length: 16 residues. The CDR3 here is CASSIRQWIQPETQYF. In nucleotides, the CDR3 is TGTGCCAGCAGTATACGACAATGGATTCAGCCAGAGACCCAGTACTTC.

This clonotype was counted at least ten times. V is TRBV24-1 and J is TRBJ2-1; possibly TRBD2 for D (6 bases). The V gene lost 7 bases and the J gene lost 8 bases, with 14 bases spanning the gap. Germline V lookup: CDR1 KGHDR, CDR2 SFDVKD. The CDR3 consists of 13 residues. Written as DNA, the CDR3 is TGTGCCACCAGCGGGGGTAGCCGGCATGAGCAGTTCTTC. This encodes CATSGGSRHEQFF.

This clonotype appeared a few times. The junction and the germline gene differ at one end; a read error may be behind it. This rearrangement joins TRBV7-7 to TRBJ2-3; D gene unclear. The CDR3 spans 13 residues. Germline assignment: CDR1 SSHAT and CDR2 FNYEAQ (reference sequence). CDR3 bases: TGTGCTAGCAGCCCAAGCGACACAGATACGCAGTATTTT. This translates into CASSPSDTDTQYF.

The chain joins TRBV5-1 to TRBJ1-1, with a possible D match to TRBD1 (6 bases). Germline V CDR1 and CDR2: SGHRS, YFSETQ. The V end lost 2 bases, the J end lost 5 bases, and 19 bases lay between the germline ends. This CDR3 spans 16 amino acids. The CDR3 protein is CASSFTFGGHGTEAFF. The CDR3 DNA follows: TGCGCCAGCAGCTTTACTTTCGGGGGGCATGGGACTGAAGCTTTCTTT.

Note on this clonotype: With a much larger clone just one base away, this may be a read error. The chain is built from TRBV28 and TRBJ1-1, with D perhaps matching TRBD1 (6 bases). CDR1 and CDR2 (germline): MDHEN, SYDVKM. CDR3 size: 15 residues. The CDR3 here is CACSLHGGQDTEAFF. The CDR3 DNA reads as TGTGCCTGCAGTCTACACGGGGGGCAGGACACTGAAGCTTTCTTT.

As to this clonotype: Being one base from a much bigger clone, this may be a read error. J is TRBJ2-3 and V is TRBV12-5, with D possibly TRBD2 on 6 matching bases. The CDR3 totals 13 residues. Per the germline V gene, CDR1 is LGHNT and CDR2 is FRNRAP. CDR3 region: CAGGRGIVDTQYF. CDR3 DNA: TGTGCTGGTGGCCGGGGGATAGTAGATACGCAGTATTTT.

This clonotype was detected many times. The V and J genes are TRBV7-3 and TRBJ2-5, with D perhaps TRBD2 (6 bases). V was clipped by 5 bases and J by 0 bases, with 16 bases between them. The length of the CDR3 is 16 residues. The germline V gene has CDR1 SGHTA and CDR2 FQGTGA. Here the CDR3 DNA reads TGTGCCAGCAGCCTAATGGGAAGCGGGTACCAAGAGACCCAGTACTTC. It yields the protein CASSLMGSGYQETQYF.

In this sample, this clonotype turned up many times. This chain joins TRBV24-1 and TRBJ2-1; tentative D call: TRBD2 (6 bases). Germline lookup yields CDR1 KGHDR and CDR2 SFDVKD. V was clipped by 1 base and J by 6 bases, with 15 bases between them. This CDR3 region has 16 residues. Written as DNA, the CDR3 is TGTGCCACCAGTGATTTTTGGGGGGATGGGCCCAATGAGCAGTTCTTC. Residues: CATSDFWGDGPNEQFF.

This clonotype was picked up many times. The CDR3 spells CATSRAGTSGGEQFF. CDR3 DNA sequence: TGTGCCACCAGCAGAGCCGGGACTAGCGGGGGTGAGCAGTTCTTC. The chain combines TRBV15 with TRBJ2-1; 14 nucleotides line up with TRBD2. Germline V CDR1 and CDR2: LNHNV, YYDKDF (reference sequence). The CDR3 runs to 15 residues. V shed 1 base, J shed 9 bases, and the junction held 2 bases outside the gene matches.

This clonotype was counted at least ten times. The rearrangement joins TRBV5-1 to TRBJ2-5; maybe TRBD2 (5 bases). The CDR3 totals 15 residues. V shed 4 bases and J shed 4 bases, with 17 bases lying between them. CDR1 and CDR2 from the germline V gene are SGHRS and YFSETQ. The CDR3 DNA is TGCGCCAGCAGCAAGGGCGGAAATGCGGGAGAGACCCAGTACTTC. It encodes CASSKGGNAGETQYF. The whole variable domain, remainder taken from reference TRBV5-1 and TRBJ2-5, is KAGVTQTPRYLIKTRGQQVTLSCSPISGHRSVSWYQQTPGQGLQFLFEYFSETQRNKGNFPGRFSGRQFSNSRSEMNVSTLELGDSALYLCASSKGGNAGETQYFGPGTRLLVL.

This clonotype appeared many times. The chain carries TRBV2 and TRBJ2-5; the D gene is possibly TRBD1 (6 bases). The CDR3 extends over 15 amino acids. The V and J ends lost 0 bases and 5 bases respectively, with 13 bases between them. Germline CDR1 reads SNHLY; CDR2 reads FYNNEI. CDR3 residues: CASSEAVQGWETQYF. The CDR3 nucleotides are TGTGCCAGCAGTGAAGCAGTCCAGGGGTGGGAGACCCAGTACTTC.

This clonotype was seen a handful of times. In DNA form, the CDR3 reads TGTGCCAGCAGCCCTCCGGGACAGTTTCTTTACAATGAGCAGTTCTTC. It specifies CASSPPGQFLYNEQFF. The V call is TRBV5-8, the J call TRBJ2-1; 7 bases are a match to TRBD1. This CDR3 spans 16 amino acids. Germline V gene data show CDR1 as SGHTS and CDR2 as YDEGEE. V was clipped by 4 bases and J by 4 bases; unmatched bases: 11.

This clonotype came up many times. The gene calls are TRBV19 and TRBJ2-5; D may be TRBD2 (6 bases). Germline V lookup: CDR1 LNHDA, CDR2 SQIVND (reference sequence). The CDR3 is 14 amino acids. Between the trimmed V and J ends, which lost 4 bases and 5 bases, there was a span of 14 bases. DNA of the CDR3: TGTGCCAGTAGTACAACTCCGGGAGAGGAGACCCAGTACTTC. Translated: CASSTTPGEETQYF.

This clonotype has just a few counts. This rearrangement joins TRBV10-1 to TRBJ2-5; TRBD1 aligns across 9 bases. CDR3 length equals 15 residues. The V segment lost 2 bases and the J segment 4 bases; nucleotides outside the gene matches: 5. Germline V gives CDR1 WNHNN, CDR2 SYGVQD (reference sequence). CDR3 amino acids: CASSEGTGIGETQYF. CDR3 coding DNA: TGCGCCAGCAGTGAGGGGACAGGGATCGGAGAGACCCAGTACTTC.

This clonotype was picked up many times. J is TRBJ2-7 and V is TRBV11-1; no firm D call. V was trimmed by 1 base and J by 6 bases, leaving 7 bases between them. CDR1 and CDR2 (germline): SGHAT, FQDESV (reference sequence). This CDR3 region has 12 residues. CDR3 coding DNA: TGTGCCAGCAGCTTAGGGCCGAGCGAGCAGTACTTC. The encoded protein is CASSLGPSEQYF.

As for this clonotype: A far larger clone is a single base away, which makes a read error likely. V usage is TRBV9 and J usage is TRBJ1-1, with TRBD1 identical over 9 bases. The CDR3 contains 13 residues. J was trimmed by 4 bases and V by 3 bases; bases with no gene match: 1. CDR1 and CDR2 (germline): SGDLS, YYNGEE. The CDR3 region is CASSATGGTEAFF. CDR3 coding DNA: TGTGCCAGCAGCGCGACAGGGGGCACTGAAGCTTTCTTT.

This clonotype was observed at least ten times. This sequence joins TRBV30 and TRBJ2-2, with TRBD1 as a possible D gene (6 bases). CDR3 length equals 11 residues. Deletions cut 8 bases from V and 5 bases from J, with 9 bases between. Germline CDR1 and CDR2: GTSNPN and SVGIG (reference sequence). The CDR3, as DNA: TGTGCCCTCCAGGGGACCGGGGAGCTGTTTTTT. As protein: CALQGTGELFF.

This clonotype was seen at least ten times. J is TRBJ2-7 and V is TRBV28; 10 bases fit TRBD1. V gave up 8 bases and J gave up 7 bases; unmatched junction bases: 11. The CDR3 extends over 14 amino acids. CDR1 MDHEN and CDR2 SYDVKM come from the germline V gene. The CDR3 coding sequence is TGTGCCAGCGGAACCGGGACAGGGGCCCTGGAGCAGTACTTC. Translation: CASGTGTGALEQYF.

This clonotype was seen many times. The chain couples TRBV28 to TRBJ2-7; either TRBD1 or TRBD2 may fit D (6 bases each). Looked up from germline, CDR1 is MDHEN and CDR2 is SYDVKM. This CDR3 has 15 amino acids. Deletions cut 6 bases from V and 0 bases from J, with 15 bases between. Here the CDR3 DNA reads TGTGCCAGCAGGGGTCCGGGGGCGATCTCCTACGAGCAGTACTTC. Its protein product is CASRGPGAISYEQYF.

This clonotype has just a few counts. This sequence joins TRBV20-1 and TRBJ2-7; TRBD1 or TRBD2 may be the D gene (5 bases each). Trimming took off 4 bases at V and 1 base at J, with 20 bases between the two ends. The CDR3 is 16 residues long. Germline V CDR1 and CDR2: DFQATT, SNEGSKA (reference sequence). CDR3 residues: CSAIALTTGGSYEQYF. CDR3 bases: TGCAGTGCTATAGCCCTGACTACAGGAGGTTCCTACGAGCAGTACTTC.